Reported below is one TCR beta chain. Its antigen is unknown. This sample was taken from a study of CXCR3-negative and CXCR3-positive naive CD8 T cells. In the study overall: Per library, roughly 1.5 +/- 0.3 million reads; some 140 million TRB reads overall. Study-wide points: In both naive subsets diversity was comparably high, whereas memory CD8+ cells showed much lower diversity. The naive subsets expressed comparable surface CD5, and the authors inferred TCR strength from TRB CDR3 properties. Researchers reported similar TRBV-TRBJ usage in naive CXCR3-negative and CXCR3-positive cells, though memory differed. CXCR3-positive naive cells had more hydrophobic TRB CDR3s than CXCR3-negative naive cells.

The authors made the TRB cDNA libraries by 5' RACE using UMI labels. TCRdb reanalyzed the 5' RACE reads, giving one entry per CDR3 protein sequence and no DNA. The repertoire table contains 49,000 or so distinct CDR3 sequences. The CDR3 has 13 amino acids. The germline gives CDR1 MDHEN, CDR2 SYDVKM. Material for sequencing was naive CXCR3+ CD8+ T cells from blood. Subset given: CD45RO-CCR7+CD27+CD95- naive CD8+ T cells expressing CXCR3 (TNR3+). The V call is TRBV28, the J call TRBJ2-1; TCRdb outputs TRBD1, but without DNA this stays unchecked. This receptor was taken from a human donor in good health. Some clones in this sample may be carry-over from other donors' samples. The CDR3 loop reads CAVHPGHYNEQFF.